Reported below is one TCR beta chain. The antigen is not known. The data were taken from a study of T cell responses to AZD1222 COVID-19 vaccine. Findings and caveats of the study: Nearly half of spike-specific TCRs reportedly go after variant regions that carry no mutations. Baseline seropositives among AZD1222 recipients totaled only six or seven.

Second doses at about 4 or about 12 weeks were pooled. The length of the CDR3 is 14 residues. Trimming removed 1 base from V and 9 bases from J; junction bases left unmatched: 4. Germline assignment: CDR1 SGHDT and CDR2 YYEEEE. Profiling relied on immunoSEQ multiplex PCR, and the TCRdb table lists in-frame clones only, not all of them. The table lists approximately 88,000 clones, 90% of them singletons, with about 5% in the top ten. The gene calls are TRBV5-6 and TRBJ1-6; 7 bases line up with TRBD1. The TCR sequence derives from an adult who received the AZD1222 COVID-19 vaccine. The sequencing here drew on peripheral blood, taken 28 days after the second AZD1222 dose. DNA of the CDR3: TGTGCCAGCAGCTTGTCTAGGGGGCGTTCACCCCTCCACTTT. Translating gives CASSLSRGRSPLHF.